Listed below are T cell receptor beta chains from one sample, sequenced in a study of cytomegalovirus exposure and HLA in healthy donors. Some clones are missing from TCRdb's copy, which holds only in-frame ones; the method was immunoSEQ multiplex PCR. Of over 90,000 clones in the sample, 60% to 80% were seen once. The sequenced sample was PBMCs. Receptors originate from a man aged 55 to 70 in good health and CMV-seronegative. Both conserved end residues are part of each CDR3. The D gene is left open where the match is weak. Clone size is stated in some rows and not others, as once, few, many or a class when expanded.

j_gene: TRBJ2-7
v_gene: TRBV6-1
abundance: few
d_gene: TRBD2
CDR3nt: TGTGCCAGCAAACTAGCGACCTACGAGCAGTACTTC
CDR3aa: CASKLATYEQYF

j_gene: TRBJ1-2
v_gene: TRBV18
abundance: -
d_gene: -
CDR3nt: TGTGCCAGCTCACCGGGGGGGGGTAAAGAAGCTAACTATGGCTACACCTTC
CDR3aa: CASSPGGGKEANYGYTF

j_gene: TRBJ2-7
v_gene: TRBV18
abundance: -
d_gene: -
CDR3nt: TGTGCCAGCTCACCGAACAGGGAGTCCTACGAGCAGTACTTC
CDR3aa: CASSPNRESYEQYF

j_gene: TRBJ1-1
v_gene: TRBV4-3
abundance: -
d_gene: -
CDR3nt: TGCGCCAGCAGCCACAATTCCATGAACACTGAAGCTTTCTTT
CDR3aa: CASSHNSMNTEAFF

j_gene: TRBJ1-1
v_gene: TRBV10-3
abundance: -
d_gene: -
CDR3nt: TGTGCCATCAGTGAGACGGGGAGTATGAACACTGAAGCTTTCTTT
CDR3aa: CAISETGSMNTEAFF

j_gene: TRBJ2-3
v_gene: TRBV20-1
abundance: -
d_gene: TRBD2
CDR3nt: TGCTCACTAGCGGGAAGGGATACGCAGTATTTT
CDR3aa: CSLAGRDTQYF

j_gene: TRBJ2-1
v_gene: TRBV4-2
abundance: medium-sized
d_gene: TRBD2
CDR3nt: TGTGCCAGCAGCCAAGATACACTAGCGGGGACCGGCTCCTACAATGAGCAGTTCTTC
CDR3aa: CASSQDTLAGTGSYNEQFF

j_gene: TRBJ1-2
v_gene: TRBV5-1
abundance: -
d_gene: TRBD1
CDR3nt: TGCGCCAGCAGCATACCAAGTGGGGGACAGTCACCCACCTTC
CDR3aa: CASSIPSGGQSPTF

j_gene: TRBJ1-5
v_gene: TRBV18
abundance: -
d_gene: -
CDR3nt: TGTGCCAGCTCACCCGGGAACAATCAGCCCCAGCATTTT
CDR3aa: CASSPGNNQPQHF

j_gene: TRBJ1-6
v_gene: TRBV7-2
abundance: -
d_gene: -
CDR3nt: TGTGCCAGCAGCTTAGAGGGGTTATGGTCACCCCTCCACTTT
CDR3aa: CASSLEGLWSPLHF

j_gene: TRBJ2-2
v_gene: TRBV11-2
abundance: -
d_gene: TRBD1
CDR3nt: TGTGCCAGCAGCTCCCAGCCAGGACAGGGCTACACCGGGGAGCTGTTTTTT
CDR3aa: CASSSQPGQGYTGELFF

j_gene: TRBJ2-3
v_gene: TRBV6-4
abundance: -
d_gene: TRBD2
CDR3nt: TGTGCCAGCAGTGACGGGACTAGCGCGATCACAGATACGCAGTATTTT
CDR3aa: CASSDGTSAITDTQYF

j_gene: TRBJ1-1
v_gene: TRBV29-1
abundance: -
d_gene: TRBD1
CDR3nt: TGCAGCGTTGCGGGCAGGGGGGTGAACACTGAAGCTTTCTTT
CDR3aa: CSVAGRGVNTEAFF

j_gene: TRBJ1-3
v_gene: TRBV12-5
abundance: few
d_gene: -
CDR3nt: TGTGCTAGTGGTTTGGTACATGGCCCAGGAAACACCATATATTTT
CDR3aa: CASGLVHGPGNTIYF

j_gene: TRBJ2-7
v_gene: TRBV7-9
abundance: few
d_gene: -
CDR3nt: TGTTCCAGCTCGGGGGCCTACGAGCAGTACTTC
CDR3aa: CSSSGAYEQYF

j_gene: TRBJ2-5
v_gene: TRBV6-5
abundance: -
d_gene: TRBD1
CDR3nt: TGTGCCAGCAGTTACTCCGGGACAGGGTTGGGGCAGACCCAGTACTTC
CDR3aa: CASSYSGTGLGQTQYF

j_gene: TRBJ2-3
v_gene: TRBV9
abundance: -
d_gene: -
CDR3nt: TGTGCCAGCAGCGTAGGATCGGGGACGCAGTATTTT
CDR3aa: CASSVGSGTQYF